Following are 26 T cell receptor beta chains from one sample sequenced in a study of cytomegalovirus exposure and HLA in healthy donors. The PCR had 60 Vbeta and 13 Jbeta primers. The assay was immunoSEQ multiplex PCR, and TCRdb's table has in-frame clones only and misses some. The data contain roughly 98,000 clones, about 81% of them singletons. The specimen was PBMCs. Receptor source: a man aged 40-50 years in good health and CMV-seronegative.

V usage is TRBV5-1 and J usage is TRBJ2-3; 10 bases fit TRBD1. With 6 bases clipped from V and 2 bases from J, the junction kept 9 bases outside the gene matches. Germline values: CDR1 SGHRS, CDR2 YFSETQ. This CDR3 comprises 16 residues. The CDR3 DNA reads as TGCGCCAGCACCACCCAGGGACAGGGGATCACAGATACGCAGTATTTT. Translating it yields CASTTQGQGITDTQYF.

The rearrangement joins TRBV6-5 to TRBJ2-2; 9 bases match TRBD2. Germline CDR1 is MNHEY and CDR2 is SVGAGI. J lost 6 bases, V lost 0 bases, and 2 bases had no gene match. The CDR3 runs 15 residues. The CDR3 sequence: CASSYSGGGAGELFF. In DNA form, the CDR3 reads TGTGCCAGCAGTTACTCTGGCGGGGGGGCCGGGGAGCTGTTTTTT.

The count of this clone is one. The J gene is TRBJ1-2, the V gene TRBV6-1; TRBD1 matches at 7 bases. The germline gives CDR1 MNHNS, CDR2 SASEGT. V shed 6 bases and J 4 bases; nucleotides not matched to a gene: 5. The CDR3 has 13 amino acids. Here the CDR3 DNA reads TGTGCCAGCAGATCGGGACAGATCTATGGCTACACCTTC. This codes for CASRSGQIYGYTF.

The chain recombines TRBV7-2 with TRBJ2-2, with D tentatively TRBD1 (6 bases). This CDR3 has 13 residues. Trimming took off 3 bases at V and 6 bases at J, with 8 bases between the two ends. Per the germline V gene, CDR1 is SGHTA and CDR2 is FQGNSA. The CDR3 DNA reads as TGTGCCAGCAGCTTGGCAGGGGCCGGGGAGCTGTTTTTT. Its translation is CASSLAGAGELFF.

V gene TRBV6-5 combines with J gene TRBJ2-7; a weak D match, TRBD1 (5 bases). This CDR3 region has 11 residues. CDR1 MNHEY and CDR2 SVGAGI come from the germline V gene. Trimming left V 5 bases short and J 10 bases short, with 12 bases between. In nucleotides, the CDR3 is TGTGCCAGCAGTCAGGGATGCGAACAGTACTTC. Translated: CASSQGCEQYF.

This chain links TRBV6-6 with TRBJ1-1; no reliable D call. The CDR3 has 13 residues. Germline values: CDR1 MNHNY, CDR2 SVGAGI (reference sequence). V was shortened by 1 base and J by 4 bases, with 7 bases between the two germline ends. The CDR3 loop is CASSYLGSTEAFF. The CDR3 DNA reads TGTGCCAGCAGTTACTTGGGGAGCACTGAAGCTTTCTTT.

This clone has a handful of counts. The chain couples TRBV5-5 to TRBJ1-4; D not certain. V shed 3 bases and J shed 5 bases, with 17 bases lying between them. The CDR3 covers 16 residues. Germline V lookup: CDR1 SGHKS, CDR2 YYEKEE (reference sequence). CDR3 region: CASSSTPADGNEKLFF. The CDR3 nucleotides read TGTGCCAGCAGCTCCACCCCAGCAGACGGGAATGAAAAACTGTTTTTT.

This clone showed up just a few times. J is TRBJ2-5 and V is TRBV2; D gene ambiguous. This CDR3 has 14 residues. Germline V CDR1 and CDR2: SNHLY, FYNNEI. V lost 2 bases and J lost 0, with 7 bases in between. This chain's CDR3 is CASSETEYQETQYF. As DNA, the CDR3 is TGTGCCAGCAGTGAAACAGAGTACCAAGAGACCCAGTACTTC.

V usage is TRBV6-5 and J usage is TRBJ2-2, with 7 bases that match TRBD2. This CDR3 has 12 amino acids. Trimming removed 6 bases from V and 5 bases from J; junction bases left unmatched: 0. Germline V gene sequence: CDR1 MNHEY, CDR2 SVGAGI. CDR3 residues: CASSGGTGELFF. Here the CDR3 DNA reads TGTGCCAGCAGCGGGGGGACCGGGGAGCTGTTTTTT.

The chain employs TRBV7-8 and TRBJ1-2; 7 nucleotides line up with TRBD1. The V segment lost 5 bases and the J segment 4 bases; nucleotides outside the gene matches: 7. Germline values: CDR1 SGHVS, CDR2 FQNEAQ. The CDR3 runs 14 residues. CDR3 sequence (DNA): TGTGCCAGCAGCATGTCCCGGGACAGCTATGGCTACACCTTC. Amino acids: CASSMSRDSYGYTF.

J is TRBJ2-3 and V is TRBV7-5; TRBD2 is the table's D call, not checked against the DNA. TRBV7-5 is given as a pseudogene. There are 20 residues in the CDR3. CDR3 loop: CVRSLTPSGGAGNGTDTQYF. The CDR3 DNA is TGTGTCAGAAGCTTAACGCCTAGCGGGGGGGCCGGGAATGGGACAGATACGCAGTATTTT.

V is TRBV11-2 and J is TRBJ2-2; D possibly corresponds to TRBD2 (6 bases). V shed 1 base and J shed 7 bases, with 16 bases lying between them. The CDR3 has 16 residues. The germline V gene has CDR1 SGHAT and CDR2 FQNNGV. For the CDR3, the DNA is TGTGCCAGCAGCTTAGGTCTTGGGGGGTACGGCGGGGAGCTGTTTTTT. Its protein product is CASSLGLGGYGGELFF. The full variable domain, rest sourced from reference TRBV11-2 and TRBJ2-2, is EAGVAQSPRYKIIEKRQSVAFWCNPISGHATLYWYQQILGQGPKLLIQFQNNGVVDDSQLPKDRFSAERLKGVDSTLKIQPAKLEDSAVYLCASSLGLGGYGGELFFGEGSRLTVL.

This rearrangement joins TRBV18 to TRBJ1-2, with TRBD1 identical over 10 bases. Per germline, CDR1 KGHSH and CDR2 LQKENI. The CDR3 consists of 15 residues. V shed 3 bases, J shed 2 bases, and the junction held 3 bases outside the gene matches. This CDR3 is CASSPPGQGNYGYTF. The CDR3 DNA reads TGTGCCAGCTCACCTCCGGGACAGGGGAACTATGGCTACACCTTC. The complete variable domain, with remaining parts taken from reference TRBV18 and TRBJ1-2, reads NAGVMQNPRHLVRRRGQEARLRCSPMKGHSHVYWYRQLPEEGLKFMVYLQKENIIDESGMPKERFSAEFPKEGPSILRIQQVVRGDSAAYFCASSPPGQGNYGYTFGSGTRLTVV.

This clone appeared a single time. The J gene is TRBJ2-2, the V gene TRBV4-3; D is possibly TRBD1 (5 bases). The ends were cut back, 0 bases at V and 6 bases at J, with 17 bases in the middle. The CDR3 has 17 residues. The V gene's germline CDR1 is LGHNA and CDR2 YSLEER. The CDR3 region is CASSQDEVRASAGELFF. In DNA, the CDR3 is TGCGCCAGCAGCCAAGATGAAGTCAGGGCCTCGGCCGGGGAGCTGTTTTTT.

This chain links TRBV9 with TRBJ2-5, with 10 bases aligning to TRBD2. CDR3 length equals 18 residues. The J segment lost 0 bases and the V segment lost 0 bases, leaving 8 bases of the junction unmatched. The germline CDR1 and CDR2 sequences are SGDLS and YYNGEE. DNA for the CDR3: TGTGCCAGCAGCGTAGGTTTCGAGCGGGGGGGGTACCAAGAGACCCAGTACTTC. It translates to CASSVGFERGGYQETQYF.

This chain connects TRBV14 to TRBJ2-1, with 8 positions matching TRBD2. Germline V gives CDR1 SGHDN, CDR2 FVKESK. CDR3 length: 16 amino acids. Germline trimming cut 2 bases from V and 6 bases from J; bases unmatched to any gene: 9. CDR3 coding DNA: TGTGCCAGCAGCCAATTTTCGGGACTAGACGCCAATGAGCAGTTCTTC. This codes for CASSQFSGLDANEQFF.

The chain uses TRBV5-4 and TRBJ2-1, with D perhaps TRBD2 (8 bases). The length of the CDR3 is 12 residues. Trimming took 3 bases from V and 16 from J, leaving 17 bases between them. Germline CDR1 is SGHNT and CDR2 is YYREEE (reference sequence). CDR3 sequence reads: CASSSGGTAQFF. The DNA for the CDR3 is TGTGCCAGCAGCTCGGGGGGGACAGCCCAATTCTTC. The full variable domain, its missing parts supplied by reference TRBV5-4 and TRBJ2-1, is ETGVTQSPTHLIKTRGQQVTLRCSSQSGHNTVSWYQQALGQGPQFIFQYYREEENGRGNFPPRFSGLQFPNYSSELNVNALELDDSALYLCASSSGGTAQFFGPGTRLTVL.

The V gene is TRBV9, the J gene TRBJ1-1; D possibly corresponds to TRBD1 (6 bases). With 3 bases removed from V and 10 bases from J, the gap between germline ends came to 22 bases. This CDR3 comprises 15 residues. Germline CDR1 SGDLS, CDR2 YYNGEE. The CDR3: CASSDTGRGDWGAFF. CDR3 in DNA: TGTGCCAGCAGCGACACAGGGAGGGGAGATTGGGGAGCTTTCTTT.

The chain uses TRBV9 and TRBJ2-7; weak D call: TRBD2 (6 bases). The CDR3 loop spans 14 amino acids. V was trimmed by 4 bases and J by 5 bases, leaving 16 bases between them. Germline loops: CDR1 SGDLS, CDR2 YYNGEE. The CDR3 DNA sequence: TGTGCCAGCAGCCCCCGGGACTGGGCTGACGAGCAGTACTTC. Residues: CASSPRDWADEQYF.

The chain employs TRBV15 and TRBJ2-3; perhaps TRBD2 as D (5 bases). The CDR3 is 16 amino acids. From germline, CDR1 is LNHNV and CDR2 YYDKDF (reference sequence). V was pared by 0 bases and J by 0 bases, with 10 bases between. CDR3 nucleotides: TGTGCCACCAGCAGAGAAGGGCCGGGGAGCACAGATACGCAGTATTTT. Translated, it gives CATSREGPGSTDTQYF.

This clone was seen only a few times. The chain joins TRBV18 to TRBJ2-7, with D possibly TRBD1 on 5 matching bases. The ends were cut back, 4 bases at V and 6 bases at J, with 13 bases in the middle. This CDR3 comprises 13 residues. Germline assignment: CDR1 KGHSH and CDR2 LQKENI. The CDR3 coding sequence is TGTGCCAGCTCACGCTTACAGGACGGCGAGCAGTACTTC. The encoded protein is CASSRLQDGEQYF. Looking up the rest from reference TRBV18 and TRBJ2-7 gives the full variable domain: NAGVMQNPRHLVRRRGQEARLRCSPMKGHSHVYWYRQLPEEGLKFMVYLQKENIIDESGMPKERFSAEFPKEGPSILRIQQVVRGDSAAYFCASSRLQDGEQYFGPGTRLTVT.

Comments on this clone: One end of the junction does not line up with germline, which may come from a read error. The chain recombines TRBV7-9 with TRBJ2-7; D is possibly TRBD1 (6 bases). Per germline, CDR1 SEHNR and CDR2 FQNEAQ (reference sequence). The CDR3 totals 16 residues. CDR3 loop: CSSSLALGTFINEQYF. For the CDR3, the DNA is TGTTCCAGCAGCTTAGCGCTGGGGACATTTATCAACGAGCAGTACTTC.

In the case of this clone: At one boundary the junction diverges from the germline segment, which might be a read error. This rearrangement joins TRBV13 to TRBJ1-1, with D uncertain. Germline V gives CDR1 PRHDT, CDR2 FYEKMQ (reference sequence). This CDR3 is built from 11 residues. CDR3 nucleotides: TGTGCCAGCAGCTTTAACAGTGAAGCTTTCTTT. It codes for CASSFNSEAFF. The full variable domain, rest sourced from reference TRBV13 and TRBJ1-1, is AAGVIQSPRHLIKEKRETATLKCYPIPRHDTVYWYQQGPGQDPQFLISFYEKMQSDKGSIPDRFSAQQFSDYHSELNMSSLELGDSALYFCASSFNSEAFFGQGTRLTVV.

The V and J genes are TRBV11-2 and TRBJ2-1; no firm D call. The ends were cut back, 5 bases at V and 6 bases at J, with 11 bases in the middle. The CDR3 covers 13 residues. In germline, CDR1 is SGHAT, CDR2 FQNNGV. The CDR3 reads CASSPYQANEQFF. CDR3 DNA sequence: TGTGCCAGCAGCCCATACCAGGCCAATGAGCAGTTCTTC.

The CDR3: CASSREVRDTQYF. In nucleotides, the CDR3 is TGTGCCAGTTCCCGGGAGGTCAGGGATACGCAGTATTTT. V gene TRBV11-3 combines with J gene TRBJ2-3; 7 nucleotides agree with TRBD2. CDR1 and CDR2 (germline): SGHNT, YENEEA. J gave up 6 bases and V 9 bases, and 9 bases lay outside the gene matches. CDR3 length: 13 residues.

V and J are TRBV20-1 and TRBJ2-3, with 7 bases that match TRBD2. The trim removed 1 base at V and 10 bases at J, leaving 2 bases unmatched. The CDR3 covers 11 residues. Germline CDR1 is DFQATT and CDR2 is SNEGSKA (reference sequence). The CDR3: CSARGTSPQYF. The CDR3 region has the DNA TGCAGTGCTAGAGGGACTAGTCCGCAGTATTTT.